Reported below is one TCR beta chain. Its recognized antigen is unknown. Per-base qualities were not stored, and no clone one base away is much larger. Sequencing took place on an Illumina NovaSeq 6000. Using 5'RACE with constant-segment primers, TCRalpha and TCRbeta cDNA libraries were constructed, with sample barcodes and unique molecular identifiers added in the process. RNA was extracted from every sample with Trizol reagent. Library amplification was performed in two PCR steps, and a second sample barcode and Illumina TruSeq adapters were introduced in the second step. Sequencing of libraries was performed on an Illumina NovaSeq with 2 x 150 bp paired-end reads. For the original study's pipeline: Reads were demultiplexed and collapsed into UMI-guided consensus sequences with migec v1.2.7. Using mixcr v2.1.11, the UMI consensuses were aligned to TRA and TRB V and J templates and assembled into clonotypes. A clonotype was counted as expanded or contracted only when both edgeR and NoisET called the clonotype significant, with the noise models trained on biological replicates. For edgeR calls, the cutoffs were a false discovery rate-adjusted p below 0.01 and a log2 fold-change threshold of 1. As an exploratory analysis of dynamics, max-normalized trajectories of the 1000 most abundant clonotypes were examined with PCA combined with hierarchical clustering. Each responding clone was given a CD4 or CD8 phenotype based on the CD4+ and CD8+ repertoires, which had been sequenced separately. TCRdb reprocessing: public reads trimmed at Q25 with fastp, clones called with MiXCR, in-frame beta chains kept. Identical CDR3 proteins give one entry, which carries the most common genes and DNA. The V and J calls follow TCRdb's processing rather than the paper's. This sample has 300,000 to 400,000 distinct CDR3 sequences in its table, and around 27% of those were observed once. The ten most abundant clones make up 13% of the sample.

The data originate from a study of T-cell memory formation after mild COVID-19 (TCRdb year 2021). At the level of the whole study: TCR sequence clusters from the two donors were largely donor specific. In a couple of donors, T-cell clones that expanded and contracted after mild COVID-19 were followed by sequencing TCRalpha and TCRbeta repertoires longitudinally. Two young, previously healthy adult volunteers, one female and one male, were included in the cohort. On the study overall, not on this receptor specifically: Contracting CD4+ clones were located mainly in the CM and EM memory subsets, whereas CD8+ clones were found to be enriched in EMRA. Whether the second-wave clones peaking on day 37 were SARS-CoV-2 specific was not confirmed. Some responding clones were detected in pre-infection memory, which suggested that pre-existing cross-reactive memory T cells had joined the SARS-CoV-2 response. The study included only a couple of mild cases, and larger cohorts that include severe cases with pre-infection samples were judged to be necessary. Clones that contracted from day 15 to 85 showed balanced CD4/CD8 phenotypes, whereas a second wave of clones that expanded from day 15 to 37 leaned towards CD4+.

Ficoll-Paque density gradient centrifugation was used to isolate PBMCs. The sequencing input was PBMCs or a T cell subset sorted from them (not recorded which). This clonotype was sampled from an adult woman who had mild COVID-19 (a few samples of this study predate the infection). The sample titles of this study are shuffled in the database, so cell type and time point are left out; the donor was told from shared clones.

The CDR3 corresponds to CASSYRVKGGSYEQYF. The DNA is as follows: TGTGCCAGCAGCTATAGAGTGAAGGGAGGCTCCTACGAGCAGTACTTC. The chain joins TRBV7-8 to TRBJ2-7; a tentative D call is TRBD2 (6 bases match). A distance of 16 bases separates the germline ends of V and J, which lose 4 bases and 0 bases respectively. The germline V gene yields SGHVS for CDR1 and FQNEAQ for CDR2. Measured from the cysteine to the phenylalanine, the CDR3 is 16 residues long. Left in the record is the CDR3 DNA by itself, 48 bases read in frame from the first base.